This paragraph reports one T cell receptor beta chain. Its specificity is unknown. Separate sequencing covered autoproliferating (CFSE-dim) and non-proliferating (CFSE-high) T cells from stimulus-free culture. Pooled replicate wells came from about 50 million CFSE-labeled PBMCs cultured around seven days without stimulus. The PBMCs received about 0.5 uM CFSE and serum-free culture with no added stimuli. The data stem from a study of memory B cells and T cells in multiple sclerosis. The method was immunoSEQ multiplex PCR; TCRdb's version includes in-frame clones alone and lacks a portion of them. The sample holds 250 to 350 clones; less than 75% are singletons and the top ten take less than 35%. CDR3 length: 16 amino acids. Trimming at V came to 3 bases and at J to 9 bases, leaving 11 bases not matched to a gene. The V gene's germline CDR1 is LNHNV and CDR2 YYDKDF (reference sequence).

The TCR originated in a human donor with multiple sclerosis. The specimen sequenced was PBMCs from blood kept in culture. The chain has TRBV15 and TRBJ2-1; 10 nucleotides line up with TRBD2. The CDR3, as DNA: TGTGCCACCAGCAGGGCCGGGCTAGCGGGAGAGGGTGAGCAGTTCTTC. Amino acid sequence: CATSRAGLAGEGEQFF.